The 4 T cell receptor beta chains below come from one sample, sequenced in a study of tumor-infiltrating lymphocytes in primary liver carcinoma. Making TCR beta cDNA involved around 540 ng total RNA and a constant-region primer. Investigators got TCR beta libraries out of three nested multiplex PCR rounds, done with slightly modified ARM-PCR. The two initial PCR rounds, 9 to 11 cycles each, used TRBV1-TRBV30 forward and C-beta reverse primers. A single record per CDR3 protein comes from TCRdb applying MiXCR to the multiplex PCR reads. Among roughly 330,000 distinct CDR3 sequences, 65% were seen once, and the ten largest hold under 8%. Germline DNA was extracted too, while blood RNA derived from unsorted whole blood. Sequencing used peripheral blood. Receptors were obtained from a man aged 40-49 years with primary liver carcinoma and hepatitis B virus infection.

This clonotype was detected a few times. For the CDR3, the DNA is TGTGCCAGCACCGGCTTCGCCGGGAACACTGAAGCTTTCTTT. This sequence encodes CASTGFAGNTEAFF. The V gene is TRBV28, the J gene TRBJ1-1; D gene ambiguous. The CDR3 loop spans 14 amino acids. CDR1 is MDHEN, CDR2 SYDVKM, per germline. Deletions cut 7 bases from V and 1 base from J, with 13 bases between.

This clonotype was seen a handful of times. A much more abundant neighbour one base away suggests this may be a read error. V usage is TRBV6-5 and J usage is TRBJ2-1; 8 positions match TRBD1. Germline V gives CDR1 MNHEY, CDR2 SVGAGI. The CDR3 runs 17 residues. The CDR3 loop reads CVSSYSRPGGAGNEQFF. DNA of the CDR3: TGTGTCAGCAGTTACTCGAGACCAGGGGGCGCTGGGAATGAGCAGTTCTTC.

On this clonotype: This CDR3 is missing its conserved last phenylalanine or tryptophan, likely due to a read error. The chain is built from TRBV6-2 or TRBV6-3 and TRBJ1-5; possibly TRBD1 for D (6 bases). The CDR3 is made up of 17 amino acids. Germline V gene data show CDR1 as MNHEY and CDR2 as SVGEGT. The CDR3 coding sequence is TGTGCCAGTAAGGGAAGTTTGTCGGGACACCTCAATCAGCTCCAGCATTAT. Protein: CASKGSLSGHLNQLQHY.

A remark on this clonotype: This clone may be a read error of a much larger clone one base away. V gene TRBV12-3 or TRBV12-4 combines with J gene TRBJ1-2, with a possible D match to TRBD1 (6 bases). This CDR3 has 14 residues. CDR3 in amino acids: CASSFGDTNYGFTF. CDR3 coding DNA: TGTGCCAGCAGTTTTGGGGACACTAACTATGGCTTCACCTTC.